This T cell receptor (beta chain) was documented in a study of response to subunit inactivated influenza vaccine. Study-level results: Each seasonal influenza vaccination recruits few new T cells, the authors suggested.

This clonotype has just a few counts. Its specificity is not known. V lost 4 bases and J lost 5, with 12 bases in between. The germline gives CDR1 KGHSH, CDR2 LQKENI. The CDR3 has 14 residues. In TCRdb, the RT-PCR reads were re-called with MiXCR into one record per CDR3 protein. The data show just over 300,000 distinct CDR3 sequences, with 20% to 25% seen just once and 10% held by the top ten. The source was PBMCs from blood, collected less than 22 months after vaccination. The chain carries TRBV18 and TRBJ1-5; possibly TRBD1 for D (5 bases). This sequence was found in a man aged 50 to 69 who received an inactivated influenza vaccine. The DNA for the CDR3 is TGTGCCAGCTCACTTCAGGGAATCGATCAGCCCCAGCATTTT. Protein: CASSLQGIDQPQHF.